This entry concerns a single T cell receptor beta chain. This table comes from immunoSEQ multiplex PCR, and its TCRdb copy is limited to in-frame clones, with some not included. The sample consists of about 210,000 clones, about 89% of them appearing once. CDR1 and CDR2 (germline): SGHNT, YENEEA. The CDR3 runs 13 residues. V was pared by 11 bases and J by 3 bases, with 7 bases of the junction left unmatched. The data originate from a study of blood T cell repertoires in COVID-19. Sequencing input: peripheral blood. The genes are TRBV11-3 and TRBJ1-5, with 7 positions matching TRBD1. The origin of this receptor is a woman in her thirties or forties with acute or convalescent COVID-19. Here the CDR3 reads CAGRDSYNQPQHF. CDR3 DNA sequence: TGTGCCGGCCGGGACAGCTACAATCAGCCCCAGCATTTT.